This TCR beta chain was found in a study of blood T cell repertoires in COVID-19. Study context: Spain, Italy and the United States supplied samples that represented acute and convalescent COVID-19.

The V end was cut by 0 bases, the J end by 6 bases, with 18 bases between. Germline V gives CDR1 KGHSH, CDR2 LQKENI. The CDR3 covers 16 residues. Clones were sequenced by immunoSEQ multiplex PCR, and TCRdb holds only the in-frame ones, with some missing. This table holds hundreds of thousands of clones, roughly nine tenths found once. Residents of about 25 US areas, aged about 18 to 95 years, made up the participants. Membership in each cohort depended on participant-reported clinical history. This receptor was identified in a woman aged 45-65 years in a cohort exposed to, infected with or recovered from COVID-19 (not recorded which). The chain combines TRBV18 with TRBJ2-7; D may be TRBD1 (5 bases). The sequenced material came from PBMCs or T cells enriched from blood (not recorded which). The CDR3 bases are TGTGCCAGCTCACCACCATCAGGGTCGTACCCCTCCGAGCAGTACTTC. Residues: CASSPPSGSYPSEQYF.